Shown below are 16 T cell receptor beta chains from a single sample sequenced in a study of human T cells and chemical hapten exposure. Via MiXCR, TCRdb re-called the RACE reads, giving one row per CDR3 protein. The sample lists approximately 110,000 distinct CDR3 sequences, nearly 35% seen once, with 2.5% to 3% in the top ten. Time point meaning: patch test 3, about 24 weeks after DPC sensitization. The treatment was: therapeutic diphenylcyclopropenone sensitization with weekly scalp DPC. The sample here was whole blood, taken in connection with sensitization to the hapten diphenylcyclopropenone (DPC). These receptors all stem from a man aged 40-49 years with alopecia areata. Some clones in this sample may be carry-over from other donors' samples.

This rearrangement joins TRBV13 to TRBJ1-1; D is unresolved. This CDR3 region has 14 residues. Trimming pared 5 bases from V and 4 bases from J, leaving 14 bases between. Germline values: CDR1 PRHDT, CDR2 FYEKMQ (reference sequence). The CDR3 nucleotides read TGTGCCAGCAGCCACGGCGGTATGGGCACTGAAGCTTTCTTT. It codes for CASSHGGMGTEAFF.

The rearrangement links TRBV15 to TRBJ2-5; the match to TRBD1 covers 9 bases. The CDR3 contains 14 residues. Germline V lookup: CDR1 LNHNV, CDR2 YYDKDF (reference sequence). J was trimmed by 4 bases and V by 6 bases; bases with no gene match: 6. The CDR3 DNA reads as TGTGCCACCAGAAGGGACAGGGCGGTAGAGACCCAGTACTTC. It is translated as CATRRDRAVETQYF. The whole variable domain, filled in from reference TRBV15 and TRBJ2-5, reads DAMVIQNPRYQVTQFGKPVTLSCSQTLNHNVMYWYQQKSSQAPKLLFHYYDKDFNNEADTPDNFQSRRPNTSFCFLDIRSPGLGDTAMYLCATRRDRAVETQYFGPGTRLLVL.

This clonotype was counted only a few times. The chain recombines TRBV9 with TRBJ2-5, with TRBD2 matching 12 bases. Germline CDR1 is SGDLS and CDR2 is YYNGEE. CDR3 length: 16 amino acids. V was clipped by 3 bases and J by 6 bases; unmatched bases: 9. The CDR3 coding sequence is TGTGCCAGCAGCGCCCCGCTAGCGGGAGGGCCGAAGACCCAGTACTTC. This translates into CASSAPLAGGPKTQYF.

The chain links TRBV4-2 to TRBJ1-1; no reliable D call. CDR3 length: 13 residues. The germline V and J ends were trimmed by 4 bases and 7 bases, with 13 bases remaining between them. Germline CDR1 reads LGHNA; CDR2 reads YNFKEQ. CDR3 amino acids: CASSLGPSLEAFF. CDR3 nucleotide sequence: TGTGCCAGCAGCCTCGGACCTAGTCTTGAAGCTTTCTTT.

This clonotype was counted between two and nine times. V and J are TRBV12-3 or TRBV12-4 and TRBJ1-1; D remains unclear. The CDR3 covers 11 residues. V dropped 1 base and J dropped 8 bases, with 5 bases sitting between them. DNA of the CDR3: TGTGCCAGCAGTTTAGTCGGCGAAGCTTTCTTT. This sequence encodes CASSLVGEAFF.

The gene calls are TRBV6-2 or TRBV6-3 and TRBJ2-1; 8 bases are a match to TRBD2. This CDR3 contains 15 residues. From germline, CDR1 is MNHEY and CDR2 SVGEGT. With 10 bases clipped from V and 4 bases from J, the junction kept 12 bases outside the gene matches. The CDR3 DNA reads as TGTGCCAACCTTCGACCGGGACTAGATTACAATGAGCAGTTCTTC. Translating gives CANLRPGLDYNEQFF.

In this sample, this clonotype turned up a few times. This chain uses TRBV4-3 with TRBJ2-3, with 7 nucleotides matching TRBD2. The CDR3 extends over 15 amino acids. CDR1 and CDR2 (germline): LGHNA, YSLEER. Trimming took 3 bases from V and 3 from J; bases not matched to a gene: 6. The CDR3 is CASSQSAGVTDTQYF. The CDR3 DNA is TGCGCCAGCAGCCAGTCTGCGGGGGTGACAGATACGCAGTATTTT.

The chain uses TRBV19 and TRBJ1-5; unclear D gene. V was pared by 1 base and J by 3 bases, with 10 bases between. The CDR3 consists of 15 residues. Germline values: CDR1 LNHDA, CDR2 SQIVND (reference sequence). CDR3 DNA: TGTGCCAGTAGTATAGCTCAACGGTACAATCAGCCCCAGCATTTT. It encodes CASSIAQRYNQPQHF.

The table lists this clonotype with a few counts. The CDR3 sequence: CASSYSGLPYEQYV. In DNA, the CDR3 is TGTGCCAGCAGTTACTCGGGTTTACCCTACGAGCAGTACGTC. This chain links TRBV6-5 with TRBJ2-7; D is undetermined. Per the germline V gene, CDR1 is MNHEY and CDR2 is SVGAGI. The CDR3 extends over 14 amino acids. V shed 0 bases and J shed 2 bases, with 8 bases lying between them.

J is TRBJ1-2 and V is TRBV19; the match to TRBD1 covers 8 bases. The V segment lost 6 bases and the J segment 8 bases; nucleotides outside the gene matches: 11. CDR1 is LNHDA and CDR2 is SQIVND in the germline V gene (reference sequence). The CDR3 totals 14 residues. The CDR3 sequence: CASSPGPSGGGYTF. CDR3 DNA sequence: TGTGCCAGTAGCCCTGGACCCTCAGGGGGCGGCTACACCTTC.

This clonotype was counted a few times. The chain has TRBV2 and TRBJ1-5; D ambiguous. Trimming removed 8 bases from V and 5 bases from J, with 10 bases in between. Germline V gives CDR1 SNHLY, CDR2 FYNNEI. The CDR3 consists of 12 residues. The CDR3 DNA reads as TGTGCCAGCTCCTCACAAGATCAGCCCCAGCATTTT. This codes for CASSSQDQPQHF. Drawing the rest from reference TRBV2 and TRBJ1-5, the complete variable domain is EPEVTQTPSHQVTQMGQEVILRCVPISNHLYFYWYRQILGQKVEFLVSFYNNEISEKSEIFDDQFSVERPDGSNFTLKIRSTKLEDSAMYFCASSSQDQPQHFGDGTRLSIL.

The chain combines TRBV9 with TRBJ2-7, with 7 bases matching TRBD1. The CDR3 totals 16 residues. Per germline, CDR1 SGDLS and CDR2 YYNGEE. Trimming removed 3 bases from V and 6 bases from J; junction bases left unmatched: 15. The CDR3 here is CASSAKDRNATPEQYV. In nucleotides, the CDR3 is TGTGCCAGCAGCGCCAAGGACAGGAATGCCACTCCCGAGCAGTACGTC.

The chain joins TRBV9 to TRBJ2-4; TRBD2 agrees at 10 bases. From germline, CDR1 is SGDLS and CDR2 YYNGEE. The CDR3 loop spans 16 amino acids. V was clipped by 0 bases and J by 8 bases; unmatched bases: 8. CDR3 protein: CASSVVPSGSWDIQYF. CDR3 nucleotide sequence: TGTGCCAGCAGCGTAGTTCCTAGCGGGAGCTGGGACATTCAGTACTTC.

This clonotype was seen only a few times. The chain recombines TRBV11-2 with TRBJ2-2; 13 bases agree with TRBD2. The CDR3 has 16 residues. CDR1 and CDR2 from the germline V gene are SGHAT and FQNNGV. V gave up 6 bases and J gave up 5 bases; unmatched junction bases: 6. The CDR3 protein is CASRGTSGMETGELFF. The CDR3 region has the DNA TGTGCCAGCAGGGGGACTAGCGGGATGGAAACCGGGGAGCTGTTTTTT.

The V call is TRBV20-1, the J call TRBJ2-7; 10 nucleotides align to TRBD2. This CDR3 has 15 amino acids. With 6 bases clipped from V and 7 bases from J, the junction kept 15 bases outside the gene matches. Per the germline V gene, CDR1 is DFQATT and CDR2 is SNEGSKA (reference sequence). The CDR3 coding sequence is TGCAGTGCAGACGGGGGGACTAGCGTGTGGGGTGAGCAGTACTTC. Translating it yields CSADGGTSVWGEQYF.

This clonotype was observed a handful of times. This chain uses TRBV6-2 or TRBV6-3 with TRBJ2-1; the D gene is possibly TRBD1 (5 bases). The CDR3 covers 15 residues. The germline CDR1 and CDR2 sequences are MNHEY and SVGEGT. The V end lost 2 bases, the J end lost 8 bases, and 16 bases lay between the germline ends. This CDR3 reads CASSYLTGTHHEQFF. The CDR3 DNA sequence: TGTGCCAGCAGTTACCTAACAGGAACTCACCATGAGCAGTTCTTC.